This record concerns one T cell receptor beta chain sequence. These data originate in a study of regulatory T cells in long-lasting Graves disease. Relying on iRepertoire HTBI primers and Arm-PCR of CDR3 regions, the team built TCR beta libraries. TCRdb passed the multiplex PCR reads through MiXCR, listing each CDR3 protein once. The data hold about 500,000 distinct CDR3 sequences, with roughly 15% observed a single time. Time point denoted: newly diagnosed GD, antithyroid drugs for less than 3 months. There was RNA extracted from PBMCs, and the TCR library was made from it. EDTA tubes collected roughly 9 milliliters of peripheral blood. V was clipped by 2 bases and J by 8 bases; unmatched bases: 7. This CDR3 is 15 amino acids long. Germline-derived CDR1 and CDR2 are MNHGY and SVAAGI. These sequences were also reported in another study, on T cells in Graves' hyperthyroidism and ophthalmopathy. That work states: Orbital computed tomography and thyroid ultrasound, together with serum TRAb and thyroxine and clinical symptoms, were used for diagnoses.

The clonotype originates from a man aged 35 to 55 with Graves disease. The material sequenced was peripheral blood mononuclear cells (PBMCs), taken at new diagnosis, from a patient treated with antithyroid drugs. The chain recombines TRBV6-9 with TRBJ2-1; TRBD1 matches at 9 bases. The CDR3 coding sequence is TGTGCCAGCAGTTATCAGACAGGGGGTTGGGATGAGCAGTTCTTC. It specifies CASSYQTGGWDEQFF.